The rows below give T cell receptor beta chains drawn from one sample of a study of OX40 agonist ivuxolimab in advanced cancers. TCRdb's table, derived via immunoSEQ multiplex PCR, lists solely in-frame clones and lacks some. The data show tens of thousands of clones, about 74% seen once. This specimen was CD4+ or CD8+ T cells sorted from blood, taken in a trial of the OX40 agonist ivuxolimab. The receptors were gathered from an adult with an advanced solid tumor such as melanoma, head and neck, liver or kidney cancer. Both conserved end residues are part of each CDR3. The D gene is left open where the match is weak. The size entry is marked missing in some rows and otherwise reads once, few, many or a size class.

v_call: TRBV7-2; d_call: -; clone_size: -; cdr3_aa: CASSPDIGRMMNTEAFF
v_call: TRBV5-6; d_call: TRBD1; clone_size: -; cdr3_aa: CASSSGQGVRYGYTF
v_call: TRBV27; d_call: -; clone_size: -; cdr3_aa: CASRPELLNTEAFF
v_call: TRBV9; d_call: -; clone_size: -; cdr3_aa: CASSVRTEGGYTF
v_call: TRBV28; d_call: -; clone_size: -; cdr3_aa: CASSRAIANEQYF
v_call: TRBV2; d_call: -; clone_size: -; cdr3_aa: CASSELRTDTQYF
v_call: TRBV7-8; d_call: -; clone_size: few; cdr3_aa: CASSDEIRQGFSPTF
v_call: TRBV19; d_call: TRBD1; clone_size: -; cdr3_aa: CASSIGTGSSPLHF
v_call: TRBV6-1; d_call: -; clone_size: -; cdr3_aa: CASSGLYDFGGELFF
v_call: TRBV4-1; d_call: TRBD1; clone_size: few; cdr3_aa: CASSQGPGQLNQPQHF
v_call: TRBV5-6; d_call: -; clone_size: -; cdr3_aa: CASSLFFQGHQPQHF
v_call: TRBV18; d_call: -; clone_size: -; cdr3_aa: CASSLDRLPNTGELFF